The 9 T cell receptor beta chains reported below all come from one sample, sequenced in a study of CD8+CD57+ T cells in acquired aplastic anemia. Genomic DNA, serving as template, underwent TCR beta VDJ and CDR3 profiling. One entry per CDR3 protein, called by TCRdb with MiXCR from the reads. There are approximately 180,000 distinct CDR3 sequences in the sample; around 48% occur only once, and more than 0.95% lies in the top ten. All patients picked for sequencing had shown, by flow cytometry, an expansion of CD8+CD57+ cells. Sequenced sample: sorted CD4+, CD8+, or CD8+CD57+ T cells (not recorded which) from PBMCs. These receptors were collected from a human donor with aplastic anemia.

The gene calls are TRBV7-8 and TRBJ2-7, with 12 bases identical to TRBD2. The CDR3 sequence is 15 residues long. The junction had 2 bases not matched to a gene; V was cut back by 3 bases and J by 2 bases. Looked up from germline, CDR1 is SGHVS and CDR2 is FQNEAQ. CDR3 residues: CASSFGLAGTYEQYF. CDR3 DNA sequence: TGTGCCAGCAGCTTCGGACTAGCGGGAACCTACGAGCAGTACTTC.

This clonotype was counted once. V usage is TRBV27 and J usage is TRBJ2-1; weak D call: TRBD1 (6 bases). V was pared by 0 bases and J by 4 bases, with 16 bases between. Germline CDR1 and CDR2: MNHEY and SMNVEV (reference sequence). The CDR3 loop spans 17 amino acids. DNA for the CDR3: TGTGCCAGCAGTTTATCGGAGAGGACAGCGCTTTACAATGAGCAGTTCTTC. Translation gives CASSLSERTALYNEQFF.

V is TRBV7-8 and J is TRBJ2-7; D unclear. The CDR3 length is 11 residues. Trimming left V 8 bases short and J 9 bases short, with 14 bases between. Per germline, CDR1 SGHVS and CDR2 FQNEAQ. CDR3 nucleotides: TGTGCCAGCGCCGCCACCCTAGGGCAGTACTTC. Residues: CASAATLGQYF.

The chain joins TRBV29-1 to TRBJ2-7; D possibly uses TRBD1 or TRBD2 (6 bases each). Trimming removed 2 bases at V and 0 bases at J, with 20 bases between. Germline V gene data show CDR1 as SQVTM and CDR2 as ANQGSEA. The CDR3 spans 17 residues. This CDR3 is CSVEQTGRKTSSYEQYF. DNA of the CDR3: TGCAGCGTTGAACAGACAGGTCGAAAGACTAGCTCCTACGAGCAGTACTTC.

In this sample, this clonotype turned up a few times. The rearrangement links TRBV29-1 to TRBJ2-1, with 11 nucleotides matching TRBD2. Per germline, CDR1 SQVTM and CDR2 ANQGSEA. V shed 5 bases, J shed 9 bases, and the junction held 6 bases outside the gene matches. This CDR3 spans 13 amino acids. In DNA, the CDR3 is TGCAGCGTTCTTAGCGGGAGGGCCGGTGAGCAGTTCTTC. This encodes CSVLSGRAGEQFF.

This chain uses TRBV5-1 with TRBJ2-7, with D perhaps TRBD1 (5 bases). The V gene's germline CDR1 is SGHRS and CDR2 YFSETQ. Deletions cut 4 bases from V and 1 base from J, with 15 bases between. This CDR3 spans 15 amino acids. The CDR3: CASSLTGQPSYEQYF. In DNA, the CDR3 is TGCGCCAGCAGCCTGACTGGACAACCTTCCTACGAGCAGTACTTC.

This clonotype was seen at least ten times. The chain combines TRBV5-1 with TRBJ2-5, with 14 bases fitting TRBD2. The ends lost 3 bases at V and 5 bases at J; junction bases unmatched: 6. The CDR3 covers 16 residues. From germline, CDR1 is SGHRS and CDR2 YFSETQ. CDR3: CASSSGLAGGQETQYF. CDR3 DNA sequence: TGCGCCAGCAGCTCCGGACTAGCGGGGGGACAGGAGACCCAGTACTTC.

This chain links TRBV29-1 with TRBJ1-6; D gene ambiguous. The CDR3 is made up of 13 amino acids. V gave up 4 bases and J gave up 7 bases, with 11 bases separating them. Germline values: CDR1 SQVTM, CDR2 ANQGSEA. CDR3 sequence reads: CSVGFASNSPLHF. The CDR3 DNA follows: TGCAGCGTTGGTTTCGCCAGCAATTCACCCCTCCACTTT.

Details on this clonotype: An end of the junction differs from the germline gene, which may be a read error. For the CDR3, the DNA is TGCAGTGCTAGACAGAGCACTGAAGCCTTCTTT. Protein product: CSARQSTEAFF. The rearrangement joins TRBV20-1 to TRBJ1-1; D is uncertain. Germline V gene data show CDR1 as DFQATT and CDR2 as SNEGSKA (reference sequence). This CDR3 region has 11 residues.